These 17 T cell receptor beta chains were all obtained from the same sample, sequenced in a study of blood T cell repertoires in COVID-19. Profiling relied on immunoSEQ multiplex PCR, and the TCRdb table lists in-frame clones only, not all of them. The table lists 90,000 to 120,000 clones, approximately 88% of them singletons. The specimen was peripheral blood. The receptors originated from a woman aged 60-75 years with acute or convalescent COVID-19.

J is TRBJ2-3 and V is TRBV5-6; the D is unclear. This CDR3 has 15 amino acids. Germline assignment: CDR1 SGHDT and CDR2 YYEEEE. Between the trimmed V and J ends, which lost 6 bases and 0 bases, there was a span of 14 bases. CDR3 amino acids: CASKAGATSTDTQYF. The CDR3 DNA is TGTGCCAGCAAAGCCGGAGCAACTAGCACAGATACGCAGTATTTT.

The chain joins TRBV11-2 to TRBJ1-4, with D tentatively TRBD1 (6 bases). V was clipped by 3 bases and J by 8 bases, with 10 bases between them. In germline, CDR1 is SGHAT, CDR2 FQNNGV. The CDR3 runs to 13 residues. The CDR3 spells CASSLGAREKLFF. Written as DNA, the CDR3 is TGTGCCAGCAGCTTGGGGGCCCGAGAAAAACTGTTTTTT.

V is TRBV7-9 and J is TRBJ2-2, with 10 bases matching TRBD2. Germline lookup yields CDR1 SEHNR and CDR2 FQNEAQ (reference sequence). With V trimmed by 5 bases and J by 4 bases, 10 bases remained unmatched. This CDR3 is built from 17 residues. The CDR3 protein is CASSPKREGRGTGELFF. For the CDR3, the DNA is TGTGCCAGCAGCCCAAAGCGGGAGGGCCGCGGCACCGGGGAGCTGTTTTTT.

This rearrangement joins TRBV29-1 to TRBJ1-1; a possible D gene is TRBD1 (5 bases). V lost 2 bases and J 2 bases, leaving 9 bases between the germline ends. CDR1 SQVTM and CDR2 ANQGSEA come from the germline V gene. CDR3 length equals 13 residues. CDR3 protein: CSVERQFNTEAFF. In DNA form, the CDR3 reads TGCAGCGTTGAAAGACAGTTCAACACTGAAGCTTTCTTT.

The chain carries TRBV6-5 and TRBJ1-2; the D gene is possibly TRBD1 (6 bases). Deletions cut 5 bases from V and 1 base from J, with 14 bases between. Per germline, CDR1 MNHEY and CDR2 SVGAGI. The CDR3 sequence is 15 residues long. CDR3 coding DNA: TGTGCCAGCAGTACAAGGGGAGGGGGTAACTATGGCTACACCTTC. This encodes CASSTRGGGNYGYTF.

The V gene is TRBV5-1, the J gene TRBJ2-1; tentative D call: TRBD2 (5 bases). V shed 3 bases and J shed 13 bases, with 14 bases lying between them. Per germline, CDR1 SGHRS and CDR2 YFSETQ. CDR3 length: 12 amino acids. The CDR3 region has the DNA TGCGCCAGCAGCTCTGGACTTGCCGACCAGTTCTTC. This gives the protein CASSSGLADQFF.

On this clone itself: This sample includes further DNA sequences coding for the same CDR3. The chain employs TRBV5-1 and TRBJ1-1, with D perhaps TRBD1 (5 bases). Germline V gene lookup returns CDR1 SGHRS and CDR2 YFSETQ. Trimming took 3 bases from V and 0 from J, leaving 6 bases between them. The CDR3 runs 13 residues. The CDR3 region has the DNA TGCGCCAGCAGCTCAGGGATGAACACTGAAGCTTTCTTT. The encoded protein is CASSSGMNTEAFF.

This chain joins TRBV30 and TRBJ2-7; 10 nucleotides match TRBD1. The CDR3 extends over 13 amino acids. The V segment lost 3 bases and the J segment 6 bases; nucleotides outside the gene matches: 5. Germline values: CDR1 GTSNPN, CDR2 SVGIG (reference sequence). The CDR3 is CAWSRDRGVEQYF. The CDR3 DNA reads TGTGCCTGGAGCAGGGACAGGGGAGTCGAGCAGTACTTC.

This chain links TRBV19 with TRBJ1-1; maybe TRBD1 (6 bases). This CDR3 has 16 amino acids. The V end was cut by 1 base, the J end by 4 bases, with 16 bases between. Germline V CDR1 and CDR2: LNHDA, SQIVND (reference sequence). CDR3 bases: TGTGCCAGTAGTATAGGTGCCAGGGGTTTGGGCACTGAAGCTTTCTTT. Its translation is CASSIGARGLGTEAFF.

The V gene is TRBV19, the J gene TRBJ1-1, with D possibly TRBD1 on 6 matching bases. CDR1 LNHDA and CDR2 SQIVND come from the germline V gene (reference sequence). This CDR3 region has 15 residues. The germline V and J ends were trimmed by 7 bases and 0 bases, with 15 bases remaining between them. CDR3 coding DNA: TGTGCCAGTACCGTGCGGGGGCTGATGAACACTGAAGCTTTCTTT. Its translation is CASTVRGLMNTEAFF.

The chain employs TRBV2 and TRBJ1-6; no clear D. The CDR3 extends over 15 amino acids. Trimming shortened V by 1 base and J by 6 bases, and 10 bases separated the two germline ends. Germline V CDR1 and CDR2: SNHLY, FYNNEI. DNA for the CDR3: TGTGCCAGCAGTGAAGAGAGGCCGGGTAATTCACCCCTCCACTTT. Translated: CASSEERPGNSPLHF.

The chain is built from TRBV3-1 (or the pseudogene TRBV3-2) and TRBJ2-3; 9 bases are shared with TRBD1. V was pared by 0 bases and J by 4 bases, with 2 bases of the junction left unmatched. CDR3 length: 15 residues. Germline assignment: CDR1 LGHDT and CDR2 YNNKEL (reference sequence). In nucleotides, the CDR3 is TGTGCCAGCAGCCAAGACCGGACAGGGGCAGATACGCAGTATTTT. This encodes CASSQDRTGADTQYF.

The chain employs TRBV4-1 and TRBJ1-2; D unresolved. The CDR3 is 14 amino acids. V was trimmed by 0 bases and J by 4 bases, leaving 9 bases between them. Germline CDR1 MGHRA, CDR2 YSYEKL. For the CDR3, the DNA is TGCGCCAGCAGCCAAGATCGGGTAGGCTATGGCTACACCTTC. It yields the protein CASSQDRVGYGYTF.

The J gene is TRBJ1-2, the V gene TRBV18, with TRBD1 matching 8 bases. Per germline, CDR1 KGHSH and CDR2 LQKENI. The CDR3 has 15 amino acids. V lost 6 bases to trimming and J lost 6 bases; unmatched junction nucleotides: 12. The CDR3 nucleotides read TGTGCCAGCTCGCAAGGACAGGGCGGAATTGATGGCTACACCTTC. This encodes CASSQGQGGIDGYTF.

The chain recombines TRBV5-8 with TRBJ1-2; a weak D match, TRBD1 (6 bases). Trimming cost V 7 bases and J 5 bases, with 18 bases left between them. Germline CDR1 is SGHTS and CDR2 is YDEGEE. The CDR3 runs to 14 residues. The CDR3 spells CASLPGTPGYGYTF. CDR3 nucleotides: TGTGCCAGCCTTCCCGGGACACCGGGTTATGGCTACACCTTC.

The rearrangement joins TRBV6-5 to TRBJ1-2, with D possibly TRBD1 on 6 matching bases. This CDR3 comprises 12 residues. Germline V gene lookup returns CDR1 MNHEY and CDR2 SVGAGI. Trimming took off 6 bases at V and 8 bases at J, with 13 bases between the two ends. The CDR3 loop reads CASSLFGGGYTF. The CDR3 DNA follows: TGTGCCAGCAGCTTGTTTGGGGGCGGCTACACCTTC.

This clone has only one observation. CDR3 bases: TGTGCCAGCAGTTTTCAGGAAAACACTGAAGCTTTCTTT. Amino acid sequence: CASSFQENTEAFF. The chain uses TRBV12-3 or TRBV12-4 and TRBJ1-1; D not certain. The V and J ends lost 3 bases and 2 bases respectively, with 7 bases between them. CDR3 length equals 13 residues.